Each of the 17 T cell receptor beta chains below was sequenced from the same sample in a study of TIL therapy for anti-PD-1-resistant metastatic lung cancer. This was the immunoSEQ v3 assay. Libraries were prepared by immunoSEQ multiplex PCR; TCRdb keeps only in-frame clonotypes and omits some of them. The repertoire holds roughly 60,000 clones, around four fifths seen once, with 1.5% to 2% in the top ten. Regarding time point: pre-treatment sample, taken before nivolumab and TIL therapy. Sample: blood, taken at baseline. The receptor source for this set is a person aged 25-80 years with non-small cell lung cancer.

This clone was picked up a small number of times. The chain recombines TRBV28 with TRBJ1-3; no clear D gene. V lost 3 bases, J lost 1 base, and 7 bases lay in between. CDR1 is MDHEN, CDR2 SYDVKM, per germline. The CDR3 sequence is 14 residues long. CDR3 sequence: CASSFSGSGNTIYF. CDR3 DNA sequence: TGTGCCAGCAGTTTTTCCGGGTCTGGAAACACCATATATTTT.

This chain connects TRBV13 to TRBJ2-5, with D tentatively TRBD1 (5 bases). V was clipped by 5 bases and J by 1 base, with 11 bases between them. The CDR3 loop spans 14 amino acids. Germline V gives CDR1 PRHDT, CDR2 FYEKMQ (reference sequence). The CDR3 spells CASSQLTAQETQYF. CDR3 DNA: TGTGCCAGCAGCCAACTGACAGCCCAAGAGACCCAGTACTTC.

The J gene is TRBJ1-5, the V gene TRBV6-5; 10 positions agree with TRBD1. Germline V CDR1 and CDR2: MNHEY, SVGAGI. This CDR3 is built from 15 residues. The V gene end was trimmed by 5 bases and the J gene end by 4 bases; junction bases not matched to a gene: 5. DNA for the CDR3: TGTGCCAGCAGTCCGACAGGGGGCTTGAATCAGCCCCAGCATTTT. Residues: CASSPTGGLNQPQHF.

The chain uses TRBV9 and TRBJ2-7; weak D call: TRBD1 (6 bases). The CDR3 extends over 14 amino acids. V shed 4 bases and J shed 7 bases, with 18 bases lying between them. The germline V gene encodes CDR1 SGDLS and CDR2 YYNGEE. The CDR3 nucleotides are TGTGCCAGCAGCCCTTCAGGGGCGATGGGAGAGCAGTACTTC. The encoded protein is CASSPSGAMGEQYF.

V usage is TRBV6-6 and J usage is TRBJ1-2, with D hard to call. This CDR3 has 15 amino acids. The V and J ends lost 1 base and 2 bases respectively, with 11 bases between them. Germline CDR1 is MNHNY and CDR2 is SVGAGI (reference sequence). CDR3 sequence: CASSYLSGINYGYTF. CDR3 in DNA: TGTGCCAGCAGTTACTTATCTGGGATAAACTATGGCTACACCTTC.

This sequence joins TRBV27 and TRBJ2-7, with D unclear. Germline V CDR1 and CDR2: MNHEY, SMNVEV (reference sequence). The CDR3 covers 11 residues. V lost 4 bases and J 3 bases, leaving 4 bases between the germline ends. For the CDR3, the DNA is TGTGCCAGCAGTTCCAACTACGAGCAGTACTTC. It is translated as CASSSNYEQYF.

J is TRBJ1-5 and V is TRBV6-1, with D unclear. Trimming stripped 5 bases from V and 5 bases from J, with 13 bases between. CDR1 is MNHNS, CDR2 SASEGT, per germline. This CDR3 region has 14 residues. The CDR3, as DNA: TGTGCCAGCAGTAACGAAGACTTCTATCAGCCCCAGCATTTT. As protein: CASSNEDFYQPQHF.

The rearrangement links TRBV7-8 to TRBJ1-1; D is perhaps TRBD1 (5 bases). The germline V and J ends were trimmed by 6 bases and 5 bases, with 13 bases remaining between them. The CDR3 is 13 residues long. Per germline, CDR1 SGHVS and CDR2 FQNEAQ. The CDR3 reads CASSSGKGTEAFF. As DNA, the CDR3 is TGTGCCAGCAGTTCCGGCAAGGGGACTGAAGCTTTCTTT.

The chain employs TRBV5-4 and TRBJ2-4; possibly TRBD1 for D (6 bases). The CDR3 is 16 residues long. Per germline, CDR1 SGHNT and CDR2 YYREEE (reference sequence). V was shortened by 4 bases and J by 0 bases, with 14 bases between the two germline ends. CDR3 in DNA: TGTGCCAGCAGCGCCGCCCAGGGGCTAGCCAAAAACATTCAGTACTTC. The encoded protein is CASSAAQGLAKNIQYF.

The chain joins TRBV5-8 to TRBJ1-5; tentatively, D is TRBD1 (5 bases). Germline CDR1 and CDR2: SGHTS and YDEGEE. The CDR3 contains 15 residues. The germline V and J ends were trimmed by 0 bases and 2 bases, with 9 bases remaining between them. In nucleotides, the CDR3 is TGTGCCAGCAGCTTGGAACGGGGCGGCAATCAGCCCCAGCATTTT. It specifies CASSLERGGNQPQHF.

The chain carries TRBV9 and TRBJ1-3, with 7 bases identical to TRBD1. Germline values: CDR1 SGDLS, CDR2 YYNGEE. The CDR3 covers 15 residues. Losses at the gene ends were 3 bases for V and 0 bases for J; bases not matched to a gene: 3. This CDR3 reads CASSDRGGSGNTIYF. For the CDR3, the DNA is TGTGCCAGCAGCGACAGGGGTGGCTCTGGAAACACCATATATTTT.

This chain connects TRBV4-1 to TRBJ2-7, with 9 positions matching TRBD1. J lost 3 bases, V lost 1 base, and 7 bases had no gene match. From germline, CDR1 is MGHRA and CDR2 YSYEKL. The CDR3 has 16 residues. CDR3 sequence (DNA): TGCGCCAGCAGCCAAGTAGCCGGGACAGGGTACTACGAGCAGTACTTC. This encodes CASSQVAGTGYYEQYF.

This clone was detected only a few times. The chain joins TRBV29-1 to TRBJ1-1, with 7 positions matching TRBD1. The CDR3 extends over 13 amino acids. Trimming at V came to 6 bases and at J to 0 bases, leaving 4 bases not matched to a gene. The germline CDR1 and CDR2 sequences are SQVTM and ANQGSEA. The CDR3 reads CSVHRGLNTEAFF. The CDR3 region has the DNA TGCAGCGTACACAGGGGACTGAACACTGAAGCTTTCTTT.

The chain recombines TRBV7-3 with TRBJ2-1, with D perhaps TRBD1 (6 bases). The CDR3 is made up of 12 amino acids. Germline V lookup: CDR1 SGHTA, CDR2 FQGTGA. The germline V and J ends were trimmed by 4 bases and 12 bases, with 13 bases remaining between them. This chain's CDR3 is CASSSETGLQFF. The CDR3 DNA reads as TGTGCCAGCAGCTCCGAAACAGGGTTGCAGTTCTTC.

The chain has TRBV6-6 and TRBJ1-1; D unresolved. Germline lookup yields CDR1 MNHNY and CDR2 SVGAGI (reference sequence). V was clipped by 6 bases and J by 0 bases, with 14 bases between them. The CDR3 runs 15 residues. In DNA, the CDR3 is TGTGCCAGCAGCTGGACCAAGGTTTTGAACACTGAAGCTTTCTTT. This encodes CASSWTKVLNTEAFF.

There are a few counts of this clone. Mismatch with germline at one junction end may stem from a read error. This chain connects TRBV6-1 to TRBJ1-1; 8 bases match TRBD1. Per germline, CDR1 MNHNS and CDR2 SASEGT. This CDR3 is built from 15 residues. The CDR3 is CASREGQGWNTEAFF. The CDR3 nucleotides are TGTGCCAGCAGGGAAGGACAGGGTTGGAACACTGAAGCTTTCTTT.

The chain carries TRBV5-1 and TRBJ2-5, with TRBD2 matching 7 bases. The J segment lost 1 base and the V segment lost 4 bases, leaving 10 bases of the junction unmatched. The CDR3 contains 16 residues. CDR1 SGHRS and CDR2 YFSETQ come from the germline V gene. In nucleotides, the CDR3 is TGCGCCAGCAGCAGGCAGGTAGCGGGTTCCCAAGAGACCCAGTACTTC. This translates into CASSRQVAGSQETQYF.